Below, 18 T cell receptor beta chains from the same sample are listed, as sequenced in a study of blood T cell repertoires in COVID-19. Assay used: immunoSEQ multiplex PCR; TCRdb lists only in-frame clones, some missing. The sample records 200,000 to 250,000 clones, about 88% being singletons. Sequencing was done on a sample of peripheral blood. The receptors shown here come from a woman in her forties or fifties with COVID-19, enrolled during active disease.

The chain uses TRBV2 and TRBJ2-5; perhaps TRBD2 as D (5 bases). Trimming cost V 9 bases and J 5 bases, with 16 bases left between them. Germline CDR1 SNHLY, CDR2 FYNNEI. The CDR3 sequence is 13 residues long. CDR3: CARREMAWETQYF. The CDR3 DNA sequence: TGTGCCAGAAGGGAGATGGCGTGGGAGACCCAGTACTTC.

The V gene is TRBV20-1, the J gene TRBJ1-1; D gene uncertain. Germline CDR1 DFQATT, CDR2 SNEGSKA (reference sequence). This CDR3 contains 10 residues. CDR3 in amino acids: CRGVNTEAFF. CDR3 in DNA: TGCAGAGGAGTGAACACTGAAGCTTTCTTT.

This chain uses TRBV5-1 with TRBJ2-5, with 15 bases matching TRBD2. V shed 4 bases, J shed 5 bases, and the junction held 6 bases outside the gene matches. Germline values: CDR1 SGHRS, CDR2 YFSETQ. This CDR3 has 16 residues. The CDR3, as DNA: TGCGCCAGCAGCCCCGGGACTAGCGGGGGGAGGGAGACCCAGTACTTC. It translates to CASSPGTSGGRETQYF. The complete variable domain, with remaining parts taken from reference TRBV5-1 and TRBJ2-5, reads KAGVTQTPRYLIKTRGQQVTLSCSPISGHRSVSWYQQTPGQGLQFLFEYFSETQRNKGNFPGRFSGRQFSNSRSEMNVSTLELGDSALYLCASSPGTSGGRETQYFGPGTRLLVL.

The gene calls are TRBV3-1 (or the pseudogene TRBV3-2) and TRBJ2-5; TRBD2 agrees at 9 bases. Germline loops: CDR1 LGHDT, CDR2 YNNKEL (reference sequence). CDR3 length equals 18 residues. The V segment lost 1 base and the J segment 6 bases; nucleotides outside the gene matches: 15. The CDR3 DNA reads TGTGCCAGCAGCCAAGCTCCCTCCGGGACTAGCAGATTGAAGACCCAGTACTTC. Translation: CASSQAPSGTSRLKTQYF.

The V call is TRBV7-2, the J call TRBJ1-2, with no clear D. Germline CDR1 and CDR2: SGHTA and FQGNSA. This CDR3 contains 15 residues. V gave up 0 bases and J gave up 3 bases, with 11 bases separating them. CDR3 in amino acids: CASSLATAWDYGYTF. In nucleotides, the CDR3 is TGTGCCAGCAGCTTAGCCACAGCATGGGACTATGGCTACACCTTC.

The chain carries TRBV5-3 and TRBJ2-2, with a possible D match to TRBD2 (6 bases). TRBV5-3 qualifies as an ORF whose function is uncertain. The CDR3 runs to 15 residues. The V gene lost 0 bases and the J gene lost 7 bases, with 13 bases spanning the gap. The CDR3 sequence: CARSLASDSIGELFF. The CDR3 bases are TGTGCCAGAAGCTTGGCTAGCGATTCTATCGGGGAGCTGTTTTTT.

This CDR3 is CASSRTDYRGNGYTF. CDR3 in DNA: TGTGCCAGCAGCCGAACAGATTACAGGGGTAATGGCTACACCTTC. V is TRBV9 and J is TRBJ1-2; TRBD1 agrees at 7 bases. V shed 4 bases, J shed 6 bases, and the junction held 12 bases outside the gene matches. In germline, CDR1 is SGDLS, CDR2 YYNGEE. This CDR3 comprises 15 residues.

This chain links TRBV2 with TRBJ2-7; D remains ambiguous. The CDR3 runs to 14 residues. The V and J ends lost 2 bases and 3 bases respectively, with 11 bases between them. Germline CDR1 SNHLY, CDR2 FYNNEI. CDR3 residues: CASSESVQVYEQYV. In nucleotides, the CDR3 is TGTGCCAGCAGTGAAAGTGTGCAGGTCTACGAGCAGTACGTC.

The chain uses TRBV7-8 and TRBJ2-1, with 9 bases lining up with TRBD1. The CDR3 loop spans 16 amino acids. J lost 7 bases, V lost 3 bases, and 10 bases had no gene match. Germline V CDR1 and CDR2: SGHVS, FQNEAQ. The CDR3 protein is CASSFPGTGNRNEQFF. CDR3 DNA sequence: TGTGCCAGCAGCTTCCCCGGGACAGGGAATCGAAATGAGCAGTTCTTC. Full variable domain (rest looked up from reference TRBV7-8 and TRBJ2-1): GAGVSQSPRYKVAKRGQDVALRCDPISGHVSLFWYQQALGQGPEFLTYFQNEAQLDKSGLPSDRFFAERPEGSVSTLKIQRTQQEDSAVYLCASSFPGTGNRNEQFFGPGTRLTVL.

The CDR3 bases are TGCGCCAGCAGCGTCACAGGGAACGAGAACACTGAAGCTTTCTTT. Amino acid sequence: CASSVTGNENTEAFF. The J gene is TRBJ1-1, the V gene TRBV5-1, with D maybe TRBD1 (6 bases). The CDR3 loop spans 15 amino acids. Per the germline V gene, CDR1 is SGHRS and CDR2 is YFSETQ. The V end was cut by 4 bases, the J end by 1 base, with 14 bases between.

V is TRBV2 and J is TRBJ1-2; a weak D match, TRBD1 (6 bases). This CDR3 contains 15 residues. V lost 0 bases, J lost 1 base, and 9 bases lay in between. Germline V CDR1 and CDR2: SNHLY, FYNNEI. The CDR3 nucleotides are TGTGCCAGCAGTGAAGCAGCAGGGGTTAACTATGGCTACACCTTC. Translating it yields CASSEAAGVNYGYTF.

The V call is TRBV11-3, the J call TRBJ1-5; no definite D call. The CDR3 consists of 16 residues. Germline V gene lookup returns CDR1 SGHNT and CDR2 YENEEA. Trimming shortened V by 0 bases and J by 7 bases, and 16 bases separated the two germline ends. In DNA, the CDR3 is TGTGCCAGCAGCTTAGACAAGCGCCAATCAAGGCAGCCCCAGCATTTT. Its protein product is CASSLDKRQSRQPQHF.

The chain combines TRBV9 with TRBJ2-1; 9 bases align to TRBD1. Trimming removed 2 bases from V and 6 bases from J; junction bases left unmatched: 6. CDR1 SGDLS and CDR2 YYNGEE come from the germline V gene. This CDR3 is built from 15 residues. The CDR3 sequence is CASSVLGQGLNEQFF. As DNA, the CDR3 is TGTGCCAGCAGCGTTCTGGGACAGGGCCTCAATGAGCAGTTCTTC.

The chain is built from TRBV6-1 and TRBJ1-1; possibly TRBD1 for D (5 bases). CDR1 is MNHNS, CDR2 SASEGT, per germline. V lost 3 bases, J lost 1 base, and 9 bases lay in between. The CDR3 totals 14 residues. CDR3 DNA: TGTGCCAGCAGTGAGCGGGGGACGAACACTGAAGCTTTCTTT. Its protein is CASSERGTNTEAFF.

V is TRBV4-1 and J is TRBJ1-2; 7 bases fit TRBD1. Germline CDR1 MGHRA, CDR2 YSYEKL. The CDR3 has 14 amino acids. The V and J ends lost 0 bases and 7 bases, in that order; junction bases with no gene match: 5. The DNA for the CDR3 is TGCGCCAGCAGCCAAGAAGGGGGCAGGGCTGGCTACACCTTC. Residues: CASSQEGGRAGYTF.

The chain uses TRBV19 and TRBJ1-1; D ambiguous. The CDR3 runs 12 residues. The ends were cut back, 7 bases at V and 10 bases at J, with 16 bases in the middle. Germline CDR1 and CDR2: LNHDA and SQIVND (reference sequence). CDR3 DNA: TGTGCCAGTACCGAATTCCCGGGTGGAGCTTTCTTT. It translates to CASTEFPGGAFF.

The rearrangement links TRBV5-1 to TRBJ1-1; D not certain. Trimming pared 0 bases from V and 1 base from J, leaving 10 bases between. Germline values: CDR1 SGHRS, CDR2 YFSETQ. This CDR3 spans 15 amino acids. DNA of the CDR3: TGCGCCAGCAGCTTGGCTCTGGCGGAGAACACTGAAGCTTTCTTT. Its protein is CASSLALAENTEAFF.

This clone was seen a handful of times. V usage is TRBV11-2 and J usage is TRBJ1-5; D is ambiguous. The ends were cut back, 6 bases at V and 0 bases at J, with 6 bases in the middle. The length of the CDR3 is 13 residues. Germline V lookup: CDR1 SGHAT, CDR2 FQNNGV. The CDR3 here is CASRQHSNQPQHF. DNA for the CDR3: TGTGCCAGCAGACAGCATAGCAATCAGCCCCAGCATTTT.